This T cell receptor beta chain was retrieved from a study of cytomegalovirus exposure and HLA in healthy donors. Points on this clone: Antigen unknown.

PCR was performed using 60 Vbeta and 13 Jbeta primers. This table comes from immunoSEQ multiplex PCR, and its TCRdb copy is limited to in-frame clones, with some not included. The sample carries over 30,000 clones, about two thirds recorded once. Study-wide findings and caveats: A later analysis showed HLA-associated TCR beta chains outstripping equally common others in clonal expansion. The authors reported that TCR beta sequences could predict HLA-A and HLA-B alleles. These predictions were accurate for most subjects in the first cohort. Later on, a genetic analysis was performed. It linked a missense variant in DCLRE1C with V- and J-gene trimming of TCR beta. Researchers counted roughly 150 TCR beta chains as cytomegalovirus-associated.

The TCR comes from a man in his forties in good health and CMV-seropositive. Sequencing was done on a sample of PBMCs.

CDR3 residues: CASSLTGGDGYTF. CDR3 coding DNA: TGTGCCAGCAGTCTCACAGGGGGCGACGGCTACACCTTC. This chain joins TRBV6-5 and TRBJ1-2; 9 bases are shared with TRBD1. The CDR3 contains 13 residues. Germline CDR1 is MNHEY and CDR2 is SVGAGI. J gave up 8 bases and V 5 bases, and 6 bases lay outside the gene matches.